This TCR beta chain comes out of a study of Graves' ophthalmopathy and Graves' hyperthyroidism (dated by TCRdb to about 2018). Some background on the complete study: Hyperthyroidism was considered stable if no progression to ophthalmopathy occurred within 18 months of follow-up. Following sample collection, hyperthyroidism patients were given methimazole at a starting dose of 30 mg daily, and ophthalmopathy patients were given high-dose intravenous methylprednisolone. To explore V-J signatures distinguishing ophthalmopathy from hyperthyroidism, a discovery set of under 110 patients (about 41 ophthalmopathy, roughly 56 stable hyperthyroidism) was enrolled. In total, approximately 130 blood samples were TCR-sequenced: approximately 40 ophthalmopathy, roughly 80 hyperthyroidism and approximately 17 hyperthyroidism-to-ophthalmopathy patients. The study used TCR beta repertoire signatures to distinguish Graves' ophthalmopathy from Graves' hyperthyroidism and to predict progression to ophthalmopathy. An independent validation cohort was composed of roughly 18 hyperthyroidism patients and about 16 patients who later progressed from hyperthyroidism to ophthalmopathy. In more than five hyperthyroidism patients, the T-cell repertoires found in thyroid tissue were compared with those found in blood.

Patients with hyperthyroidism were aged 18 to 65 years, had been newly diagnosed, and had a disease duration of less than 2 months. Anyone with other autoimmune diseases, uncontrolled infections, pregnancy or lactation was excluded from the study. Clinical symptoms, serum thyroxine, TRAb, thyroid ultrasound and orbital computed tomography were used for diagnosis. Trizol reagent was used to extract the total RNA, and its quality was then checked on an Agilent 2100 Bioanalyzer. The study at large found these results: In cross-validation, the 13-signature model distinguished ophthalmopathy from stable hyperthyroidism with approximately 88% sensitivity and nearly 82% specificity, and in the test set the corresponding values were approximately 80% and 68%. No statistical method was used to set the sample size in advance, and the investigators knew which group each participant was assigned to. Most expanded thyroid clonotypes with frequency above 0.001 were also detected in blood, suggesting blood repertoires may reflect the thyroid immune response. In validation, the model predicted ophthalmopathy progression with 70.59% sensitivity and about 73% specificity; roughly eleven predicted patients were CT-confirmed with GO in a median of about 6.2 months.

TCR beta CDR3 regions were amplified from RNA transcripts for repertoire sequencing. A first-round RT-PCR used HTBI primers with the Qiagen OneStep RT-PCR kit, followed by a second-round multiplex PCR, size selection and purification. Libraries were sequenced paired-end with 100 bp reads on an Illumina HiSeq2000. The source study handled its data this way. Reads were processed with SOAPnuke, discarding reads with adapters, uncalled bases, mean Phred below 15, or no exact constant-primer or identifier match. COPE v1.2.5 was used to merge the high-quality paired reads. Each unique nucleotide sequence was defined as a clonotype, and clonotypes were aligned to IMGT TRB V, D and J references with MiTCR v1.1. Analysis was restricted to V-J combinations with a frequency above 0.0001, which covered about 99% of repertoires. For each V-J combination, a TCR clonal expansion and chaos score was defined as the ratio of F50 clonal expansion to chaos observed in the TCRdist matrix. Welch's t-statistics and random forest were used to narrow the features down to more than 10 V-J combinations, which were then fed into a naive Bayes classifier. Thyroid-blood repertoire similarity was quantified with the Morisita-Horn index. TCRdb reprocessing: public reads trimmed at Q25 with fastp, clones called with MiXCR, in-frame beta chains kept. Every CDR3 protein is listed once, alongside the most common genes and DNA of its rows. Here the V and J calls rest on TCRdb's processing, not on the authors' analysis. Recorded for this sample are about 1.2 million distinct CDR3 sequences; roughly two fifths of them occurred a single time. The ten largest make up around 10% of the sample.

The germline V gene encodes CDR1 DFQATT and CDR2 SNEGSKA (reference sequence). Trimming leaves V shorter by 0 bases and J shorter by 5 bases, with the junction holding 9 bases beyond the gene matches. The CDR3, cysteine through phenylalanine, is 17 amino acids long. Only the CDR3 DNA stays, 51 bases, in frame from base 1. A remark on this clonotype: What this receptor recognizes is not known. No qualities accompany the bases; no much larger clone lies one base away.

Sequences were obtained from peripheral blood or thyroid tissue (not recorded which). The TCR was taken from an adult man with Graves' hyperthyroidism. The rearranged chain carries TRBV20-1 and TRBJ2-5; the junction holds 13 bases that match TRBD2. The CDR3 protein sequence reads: CSARDIGLAGVRETQYF. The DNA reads TGCAGTGCTAGAGATATTGGACTAGCGGGAGTTCGTGAGACCCAGTACTTC.